A single T cell receptor (beta chain) is shown here with its context. The antigen is unknown. The repertoire was sequenced with immunoSEQ multiplex PCR; TCRdb's copy has only in-frame clones and lacks some. This repertoire shows fewer than 6,000 clones, around 90% found once; its top ten account for about 15%. The CDR3 loop spans 17 amino acids. Germline CDR1 is MDHEN and CDR2 is SYDVKM. The ends lost 5 bases at V and 2 bases at J; junction bases unmatched: 4. The sample comes from a study of STAT3 mutations in large granular lymphocyte leukemia. Study-level results: Every T-LGLL patient had at least one immunodominant TCRbeta clonotype.

This clonotype was sampled from a human donor with T large granular lymphocyte leukemia. Some clones in this sample may be carry-over from other donors' samples. Sequenced material: PBMCs. V and J are TRBV28 and TRBJ2-1; 15 nucleotides line up with TRBD2. The CDR3 protein is CASSPGLAGGPYNEQFF. The CDR3 bases are TGTGCCAGCAGTCCAGGACTAGCGGGGGGGCCCTACAATGAGCAGTTCTTC.